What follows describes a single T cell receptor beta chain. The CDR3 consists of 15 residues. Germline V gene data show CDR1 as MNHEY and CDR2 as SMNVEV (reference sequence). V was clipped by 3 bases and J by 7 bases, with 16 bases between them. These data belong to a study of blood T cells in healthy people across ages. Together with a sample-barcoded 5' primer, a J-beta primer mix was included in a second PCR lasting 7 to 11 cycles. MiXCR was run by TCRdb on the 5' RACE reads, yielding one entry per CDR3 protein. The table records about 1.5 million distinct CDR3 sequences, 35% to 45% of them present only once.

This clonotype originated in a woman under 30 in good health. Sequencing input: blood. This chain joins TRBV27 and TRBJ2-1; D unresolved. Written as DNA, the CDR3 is TGTGCCAGCAGTTTCGTGAGTTGGGAACTTAATGAGCAGTTCTTC. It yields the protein CASSFVSWELNEQFF.